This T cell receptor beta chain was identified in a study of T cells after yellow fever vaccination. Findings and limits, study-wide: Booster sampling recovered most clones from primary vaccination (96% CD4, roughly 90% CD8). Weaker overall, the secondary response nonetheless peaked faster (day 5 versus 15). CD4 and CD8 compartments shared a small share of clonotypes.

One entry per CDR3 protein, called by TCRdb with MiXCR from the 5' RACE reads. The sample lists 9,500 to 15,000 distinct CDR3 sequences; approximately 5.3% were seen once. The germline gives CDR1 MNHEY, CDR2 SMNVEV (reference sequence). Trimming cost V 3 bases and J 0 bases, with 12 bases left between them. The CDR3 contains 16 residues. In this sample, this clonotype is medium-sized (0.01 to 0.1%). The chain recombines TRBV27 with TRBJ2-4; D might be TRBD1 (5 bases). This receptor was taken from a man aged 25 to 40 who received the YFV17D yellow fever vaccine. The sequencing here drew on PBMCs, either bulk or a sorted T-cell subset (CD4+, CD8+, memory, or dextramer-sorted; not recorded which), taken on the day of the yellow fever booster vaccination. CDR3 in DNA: TGTGCCAGCAGTTTGGGGCGCTCTCTAGCCAAAAACATTCAGTACTTC. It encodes CASSLGRSLAKNIQYF.